Here is one T cell receptor (beta chain) with its context. The germline V and J ends were trimmed by 0 bases and 7 bases, with 16 bases remaining between them. CDR1 and CDR2 (germline): MGHRA, YSYEKL. The CDR3 spans 16 residues. The data are from a study of T cell changes during pregnancy in multiple sclerosis. TCRdb keeps only in-frame clones here, not all; method: immunoSEQ multiplex PCR. The sample has approximately 13,000 clones; 85% to 90% are singletons. The chain uses TRBV4-1 and TRBJ2-1; a weak D match, TRBD2 (5 bases). The TCR sequence derives from a female donor in good health, enrolled as a control in a pregnancy study. Sequences were derived from CD8+ T cells from peripheral blood mononuclear cells, sampled after pregnancy. The CDR3 bases are TGCGCCAGCAGCCAAGATAGGTCGGGGAAGCAGAATGAGCAGTTCTTC. It specifies CASSQDRSGKQNEQFF.